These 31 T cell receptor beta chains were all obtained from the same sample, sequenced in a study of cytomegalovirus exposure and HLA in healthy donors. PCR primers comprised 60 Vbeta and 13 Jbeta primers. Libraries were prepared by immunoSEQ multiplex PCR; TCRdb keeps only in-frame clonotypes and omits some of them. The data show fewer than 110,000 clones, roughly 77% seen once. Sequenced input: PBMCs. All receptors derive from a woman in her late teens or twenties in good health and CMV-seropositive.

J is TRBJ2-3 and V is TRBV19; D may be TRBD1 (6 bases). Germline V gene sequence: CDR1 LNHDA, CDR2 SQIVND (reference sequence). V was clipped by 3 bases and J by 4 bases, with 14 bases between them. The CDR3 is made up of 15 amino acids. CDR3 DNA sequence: TGTGCCAGTAGTATTGTGGGGGCCTTTGCAGATACGCAGTATTTT. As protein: CASSIVGAFADTQYF.

The CDR3 loop reads CASSLGTNEQFF. The DNA of the CDR3 is TGTGCCAGCAGTTTAGGGACAAATGAGCAGTTCTTC. This chain connects TRBV27 to TRBJ2-1; D might be TRBD1 (6 bases). V gave up 2 bases and J gave up 7 bases, with 6 bases separating them. The germline CDR1 and CDR2 sequences are MNHEY and SMNVEV (reference sequence). The CDR3 totals 12 residues.

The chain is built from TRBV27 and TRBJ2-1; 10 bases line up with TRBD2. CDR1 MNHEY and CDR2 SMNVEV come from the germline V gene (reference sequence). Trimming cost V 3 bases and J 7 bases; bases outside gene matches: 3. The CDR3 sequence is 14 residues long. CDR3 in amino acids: CASSFQLAGNEQFF. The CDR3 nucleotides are TGTGCCAGCAGTTTTCAACTAGCGGGGAATGAGCAGTTCTTC.

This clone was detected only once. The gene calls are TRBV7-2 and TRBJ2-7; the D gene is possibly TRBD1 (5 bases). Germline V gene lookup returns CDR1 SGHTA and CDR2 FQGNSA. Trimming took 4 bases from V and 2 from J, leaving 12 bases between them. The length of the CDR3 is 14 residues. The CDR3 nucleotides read TGTGCCAGCAGCTCACTGGGGCGGCCCTACGAGCAGTACTTC. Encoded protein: CASSSLGRPYEQYF.

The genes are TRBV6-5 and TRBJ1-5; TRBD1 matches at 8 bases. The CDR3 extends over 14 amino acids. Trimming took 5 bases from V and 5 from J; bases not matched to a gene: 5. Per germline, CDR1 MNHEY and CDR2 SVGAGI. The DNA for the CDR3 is TGTGCCAGCAGTATCGACAGGGGCTATCAGCCCCAGCATTTT. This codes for CASSIDRGYQPQHF.

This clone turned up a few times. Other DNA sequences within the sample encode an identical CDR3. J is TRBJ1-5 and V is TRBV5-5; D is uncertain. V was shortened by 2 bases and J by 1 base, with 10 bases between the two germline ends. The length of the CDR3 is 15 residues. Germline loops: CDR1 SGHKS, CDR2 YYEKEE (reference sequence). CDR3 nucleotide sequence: TGTGCCAGCAGCTTAAGAGGGAGCAGCAATCAGCCCCAGCATTTT. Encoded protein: CASSLRGSSNQPQHF.

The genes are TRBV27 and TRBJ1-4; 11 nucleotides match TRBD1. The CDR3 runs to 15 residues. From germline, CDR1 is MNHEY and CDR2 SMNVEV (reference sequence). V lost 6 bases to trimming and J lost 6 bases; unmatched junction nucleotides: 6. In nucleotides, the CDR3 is TGTGCCAGCAGACGGACAGGGGGCCGGGATGAAAAACTGTTTTTT. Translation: CASRRTGGRDEKLFF.

The CDR3 here is CASSRDRDGGNTEAFF. The DNA of the CDR3 is TGTGCCAGCAGCCGCGACCGCGATGGAGGGAACACTGAAGCTTTCTTT. The chain uses TRBV5-6 and TRBJ1-1; D is undetermined. There are 16 residues in the CDR3. With 4 bases removed from V and 1 base from J, the gap between germline ends came to 17 bases. Germline V gene lookup returns CDR1 SGHDT and CDR2 YYEEEE. The variable domain in full, completed from reference TRBV5-6 and TRBJ1-1, reads DAGVTQSPTHLIKTRGQQVTLRCSPKSGHDTVSWYQQALGQGPQFIFQYYEEEERQRGNFPDRFSGHQFPNYSSELNVNALLLGDSALYLCASSRDRDGGNTEAFFGQGTRLTVV.

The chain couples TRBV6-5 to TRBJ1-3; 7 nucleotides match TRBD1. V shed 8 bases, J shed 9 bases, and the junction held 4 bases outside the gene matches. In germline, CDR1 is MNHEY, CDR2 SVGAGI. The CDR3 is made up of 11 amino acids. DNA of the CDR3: TGTGCCAGCGGATACAGGGGCACCATATATTTT. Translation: CASGYRGTIYF.

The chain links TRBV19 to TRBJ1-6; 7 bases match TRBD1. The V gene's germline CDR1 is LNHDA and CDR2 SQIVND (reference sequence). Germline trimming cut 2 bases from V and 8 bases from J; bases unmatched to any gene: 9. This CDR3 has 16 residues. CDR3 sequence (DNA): TGTGCCAGTAGTATATACCGCACAGGGGCAGATTCACCCCTCCACTTT. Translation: CASSIYRTGADSPLHF.

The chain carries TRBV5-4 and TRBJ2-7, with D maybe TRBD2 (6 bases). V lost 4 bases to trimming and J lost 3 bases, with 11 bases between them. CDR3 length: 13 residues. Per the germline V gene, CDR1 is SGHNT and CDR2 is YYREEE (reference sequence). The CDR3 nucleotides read TGTGCCAGCAGCCAGGGACTTTTCTACGAGCAGTACTTC. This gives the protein CASSQGLFYEQYF.

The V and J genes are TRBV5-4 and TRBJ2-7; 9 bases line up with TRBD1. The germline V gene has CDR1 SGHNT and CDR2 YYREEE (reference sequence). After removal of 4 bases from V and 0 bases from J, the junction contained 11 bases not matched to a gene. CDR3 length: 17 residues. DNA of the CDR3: TGTGCCAGCAGCCCCGGGACAGGGAGAACCCTCTCCTACGAGCAGTACTTC. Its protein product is CASSPGTGRTLSYEQYF.

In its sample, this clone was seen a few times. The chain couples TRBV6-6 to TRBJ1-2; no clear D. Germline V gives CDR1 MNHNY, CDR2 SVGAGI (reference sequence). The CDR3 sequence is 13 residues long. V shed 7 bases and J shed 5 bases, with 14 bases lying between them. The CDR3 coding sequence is TGTGCCAGCAACCCCGGCTCAGCGTATGGCTACACCTTC. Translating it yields CASNPGSAYGYTF.

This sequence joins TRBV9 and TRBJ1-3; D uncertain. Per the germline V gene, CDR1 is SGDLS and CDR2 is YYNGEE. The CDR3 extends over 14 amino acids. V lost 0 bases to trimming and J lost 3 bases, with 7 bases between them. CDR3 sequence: CASSVGGYGNTIYF. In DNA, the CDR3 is TGTGCCAGCAGCGTAGGAGGTTATGGAAACACCATATATTTT. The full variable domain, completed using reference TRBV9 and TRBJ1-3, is DSGVTQTPKHLITATGQRVTLRCSPRSGDLSVYWYQQSLDQGLQFLIQYYNGEERAKGNILERFSAQQFPDLHSELNLSSLELGDSALYFCASSVGGYGNTIYFGEGSWLTVV.

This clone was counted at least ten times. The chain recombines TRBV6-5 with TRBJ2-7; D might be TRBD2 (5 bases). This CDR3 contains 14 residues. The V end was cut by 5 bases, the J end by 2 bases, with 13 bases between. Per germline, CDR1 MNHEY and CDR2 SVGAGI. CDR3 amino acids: CASSHGLRPYEQYF. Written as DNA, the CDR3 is TGTGCCAGCAGTCACGGACTCCGCCCCTACGAGCAGTACTTC.

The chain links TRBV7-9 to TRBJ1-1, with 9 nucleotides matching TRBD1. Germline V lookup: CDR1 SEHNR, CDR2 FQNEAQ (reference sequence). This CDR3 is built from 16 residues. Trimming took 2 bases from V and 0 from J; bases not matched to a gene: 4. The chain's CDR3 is CASSLPGTGLNTEAFF. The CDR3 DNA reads TGTGCCAGCAGCTTACCCGGGACAGGGTTGAACACTGAAGCTTTCTTT.

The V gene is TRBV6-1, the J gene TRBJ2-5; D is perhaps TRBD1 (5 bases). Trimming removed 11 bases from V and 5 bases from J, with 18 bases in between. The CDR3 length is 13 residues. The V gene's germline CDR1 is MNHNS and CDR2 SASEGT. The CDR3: CACTVQGYETQYF. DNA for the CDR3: TGTGCCTGCACCGTTCAGGGTTACGAGACCCAGTACTTC.

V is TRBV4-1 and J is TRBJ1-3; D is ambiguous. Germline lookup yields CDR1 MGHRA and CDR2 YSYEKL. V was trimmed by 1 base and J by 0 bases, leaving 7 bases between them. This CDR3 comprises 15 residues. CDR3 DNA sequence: TGCGCCAGCAGCCAAGGAGGTTACTCTGGAAACACCATATATTTT. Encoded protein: CASSQGGYSGNTIYF.

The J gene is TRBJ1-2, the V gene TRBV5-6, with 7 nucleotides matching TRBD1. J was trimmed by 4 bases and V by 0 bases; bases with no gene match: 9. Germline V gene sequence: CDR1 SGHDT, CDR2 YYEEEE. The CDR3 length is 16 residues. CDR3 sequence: CASSLGETGTVYGYTF. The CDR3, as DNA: TGTGCCAGCAGCTTGGGCGAAACCGGGACAGTCTATGGCTACACCTTC.

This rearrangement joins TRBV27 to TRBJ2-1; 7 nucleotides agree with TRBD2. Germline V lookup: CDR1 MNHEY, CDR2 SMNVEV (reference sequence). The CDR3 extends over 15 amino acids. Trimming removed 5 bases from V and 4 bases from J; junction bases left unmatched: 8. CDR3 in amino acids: CASSLQRGRYNEQFF. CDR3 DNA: TGTGCCAGCAGTCTCCAGCGGGGCCGTTACAATGAGCAGTTCTTC.

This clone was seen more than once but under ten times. The CDR3 here is CASSPRTSLGNQYF. In DNA form, the CDR3 reads TGTGCCAGTAGTCCCAGGACTAGTCTTGGGAACCAGTACTTC. The chain carries TRBV19 and TRBJ2-5; 7 bases are shared with TRBD2. With V trimmed by 5 bases and J by 10 bases, 13 bases remained unmatched. This CDR3 is 14 amino acids long. Germline-derived CDR1 and CDR2 are LNHDA and SQIVND (reference sequence).

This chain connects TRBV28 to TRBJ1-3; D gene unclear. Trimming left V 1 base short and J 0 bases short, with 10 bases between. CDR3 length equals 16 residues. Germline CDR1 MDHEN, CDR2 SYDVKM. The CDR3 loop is CASSLYGVYSGNTIYF. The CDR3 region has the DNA TGTGCCAGCAGTTTATACGGGGTATACTCTGGAAACACCATATATTTT.

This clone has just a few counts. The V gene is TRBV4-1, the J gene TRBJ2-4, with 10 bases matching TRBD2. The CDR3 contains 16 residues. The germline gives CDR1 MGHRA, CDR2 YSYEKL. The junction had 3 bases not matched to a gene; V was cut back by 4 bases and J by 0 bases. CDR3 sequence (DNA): TGCGCCAGCAGCCCCCTAGCGGGGGTAGCCAAAAACATTCAGTACTTC. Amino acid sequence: CASSPLAGVAKNIQYF.

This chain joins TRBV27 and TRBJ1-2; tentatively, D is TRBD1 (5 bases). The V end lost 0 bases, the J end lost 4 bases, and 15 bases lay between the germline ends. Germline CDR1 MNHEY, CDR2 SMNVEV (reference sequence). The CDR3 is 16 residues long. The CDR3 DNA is TGTGCCAGCAGTTTATCGATATCCGGACATGGCTATGGCTACACCTTC. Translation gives CASSLSISGHGYGYTF.

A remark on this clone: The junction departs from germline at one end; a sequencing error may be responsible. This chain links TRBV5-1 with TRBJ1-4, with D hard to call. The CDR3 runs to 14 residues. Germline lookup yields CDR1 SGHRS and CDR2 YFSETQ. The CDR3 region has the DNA TGCGCCAGCAGAAGCAGTCCCACTACTGAAAAACTGTTTTTT. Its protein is CASRSSPTTEKLFF.

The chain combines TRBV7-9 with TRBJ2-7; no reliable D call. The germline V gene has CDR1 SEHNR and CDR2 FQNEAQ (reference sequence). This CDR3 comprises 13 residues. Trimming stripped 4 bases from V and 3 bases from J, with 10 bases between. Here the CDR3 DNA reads TGTGCCAGCAGCTCTCTTGTCCTCTACGAGCAGTACTTC. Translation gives CASSSLVLYEQYF.

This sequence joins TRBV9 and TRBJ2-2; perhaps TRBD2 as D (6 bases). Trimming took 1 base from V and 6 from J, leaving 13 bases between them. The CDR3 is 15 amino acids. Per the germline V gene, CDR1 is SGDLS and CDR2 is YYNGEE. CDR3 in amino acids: CASSVWARGSGELFF. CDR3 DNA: TGTGCCAGCAGCGTATGGGCCCGGGGGTCCGGGGAGCTGTTTTTT. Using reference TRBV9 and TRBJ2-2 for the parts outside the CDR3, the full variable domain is DSGVTQTPKHLITATGQRVTLRCSPRSGDLSVYWYQQSLDQGLQFLIQYYNGEERAKGNILERFSAQQFPDLHSELNLSSLELGDSALYFCASSVWARGSGELFFGEGSRLTVL.

CDR3 protein: CASSVPSGRTTDTQYF. The CDR3 DNA follows: TGTGCCAGCAGCGTACCTAGCGGGAGAACCACAGATACGCAGTATTTT. The rearrangement joins TRBV7-6 to TRBJ2-3; 10 nucleotides line up with TRBD2. Germline CDR1 SGHVS, CDR2 FNYEAQ. The junction had 7 bases not matched to a gene; V was cut back by 5 bases and J by 2 bases. The length of the CDR3 is 16 residues. Combining the CDR3 with reference TRBV7-6 and TRBJ2-3 gives the whole variable domain GAGVSQSPRYKVTKRGQDVALRCDPISGHVSLYWYRQALGQGPEFLTYFNYEAQQDKSGLPNDRFSAERPEGSISTLTIQRTEQRDSAMYRCASSVPSGRTTDTQYFGPGTRLTVL.

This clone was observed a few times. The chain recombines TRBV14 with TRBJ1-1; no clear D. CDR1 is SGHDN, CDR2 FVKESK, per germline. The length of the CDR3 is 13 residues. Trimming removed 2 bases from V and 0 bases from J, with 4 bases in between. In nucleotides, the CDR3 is TGTGCCAGCAGCCAAAGCTTGAACACTGAAGCTTTCTTT. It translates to CASSQSLNTEAFF.

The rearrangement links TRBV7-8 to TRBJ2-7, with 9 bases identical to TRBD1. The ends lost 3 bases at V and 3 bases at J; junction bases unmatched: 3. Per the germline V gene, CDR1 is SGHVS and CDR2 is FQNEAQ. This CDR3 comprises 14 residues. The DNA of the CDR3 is TGTGCCAGCAGCTTCTTGACAGGGGGCTACGAGCAGTACTTC. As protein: CASSFLTGGYEQYF.

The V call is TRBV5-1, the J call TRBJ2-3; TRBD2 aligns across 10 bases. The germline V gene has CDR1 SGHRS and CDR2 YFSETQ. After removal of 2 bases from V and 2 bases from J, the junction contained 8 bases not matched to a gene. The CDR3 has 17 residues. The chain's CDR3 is CASSFKASGGYTDTQYF. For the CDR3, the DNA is TGCGCCAGCAGCTTCAAGGCTAGCGGGGGATACACAGATACGCAGTATTTT. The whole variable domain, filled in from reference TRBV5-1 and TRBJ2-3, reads KAGVTQTPRYLIKTRGQQVTLSCSPISGHRSVSWYQQTPGQGLQFLFEYFSETQRNKGNFPGRFSGRQFSNSRSEMNVSTLELGDSALYLCASSFKASGGYTDTQYFGPGTRLTVL.